This entry concerns a single T cell receptor (beta chain). Antigen unknown. The record originates from a study of T cell responses to AZD1222 COVID-19 vaccine. The study, taken as a whole, reports: Among vaccine-associated CD4 TCRs, coverage spanned spike, with dominance at 160-218 and 743-854.

The CDR3 covers 13 residues. Trimming left V 4 bases short and J 3 bases short, with 9 bases between. Germline values: CDR1 MGHRA, CDR2 YSYEKL. Libraries were prepared by immunoSEQ multiplex PCR; TCRdb keeps only in-frame clonotypes and omits some of them. The data show 95,000 to 150,000 clones, 80% to 90% seen once. The chain carries TRBV4-1 and TRBJ1-2; D unclear. This clonotype was sampled from an adult in good health. The sequenced sample was peripheral blood, obtained on day 0 of AZD1222 vaccination. The CDR3 region has the DNA TGCGCCAGCAGCCGAGACGGTTACTATGGCTACACCTTC. Residues: CASSRDGYYGYTF.